A selection of T cell receptor beta chains follows, all from one sample in a study of blood T cell repertoires in COVID-19. This table comes from immunoSEQ multiplex PCR, and its TCRdb copy is limited to in-frame clones, with some not included. The sample yields about 61,000 clones, more than 60% seen once. Sample: peripheral blood. The receptors here all came from a woman aged 70-85 years with acute or convalescent COVID-19. Each CDR3 is given with its conserved first and last residue. The order of the fields is CDR3 length, clone size, D gene, V gene, J gene, CDR3 DNA, CDR3 protein. D genes are given only for firm matches. Not every row has a clone size; where given, it reads once, few, many or a size class.

>15|-|-|TRBV5-4|TRBJ2-6
TGTGCCAGCAGCTTAGGAGGGTCCGGGGCCAACGTCCTGACTTTC
CASSLGGSGANVLTF
>16|-|TRBD1|TRBV7-8|TRBJ2-1
TGTGCCAGCGAAAATCCGATATGGACAGGGGGCAATGAGCAGTTCTTC
CASENPIWTGGNEQFF
>16|few|-|TRBV9|TRBJ2-7
TGTGCCAGCAGCGACCAGAAGAATAGTCTGGGCCCCGAGCAGTACTTC
CASSDQKNSLGPEQYF
>15|few|-|TRBV5-1|TRBJ1-2
TGCGCCAGCAGCTTCGTGGCAGGGGAAAACTATGGCTACACCTTC
CASSFVAGENYGYTF
>17|-|-|TRBV6-1|TRBJ1-3
TGTGCCAGCAGTGAAGCTGGGCAGGGCCGGACTGGAAACACCATATATTTT
CASSEAGQGRTGNTIYF
>15|-|TRBD1|TRBV5-1|TRBJ2-1
TGCGCCAGCAGCTTGCAGGGGGTAGAGGTAGAGGAGCAGTTCTTC
CASSLQGVEVEEQFF
>14|-|-|TRBV5-1|TRBJ1-1
TGCGCCAGCAGCTTACCCACAACAGGATTCGAGGCTTTCTTT
CASSLPTTGFEAFF
>13|-|-|TRBV5-4|TRBJ1-2
TGTGCCAGCAGCTTGGATTTGGAGGACGGCTACACCTTC
CASSLDLEDGYTF
>14|-|TRBD2|TRBV4-2|TRBJ2-3
TGTGCCAGCAGCCTAAAGCGGGATACAGATACGCAGTATTTT
CASSLKRDTDTQYF
>14|once|TRBD2|TRBV6-6|TRBJ2-5
TGTGCCAGCAGTTACTATGGGGGAGGGGAGACCCAGTACTTC
CASSYYGGGETQYF
>13|-|-|TRBV2|TRBJ1-2
TGTGCCAGCAGTGAAGACAGATACTATGGCTACACCTTC
CASSEDRYYGYTF
>15|-|-|TRBV5-6|TRBJ1-6
TGTGCCAGCAGCTTGTATCGAGCGGAATTTTCACCCCTCCACTTT
CASSLYRAEFSPLHF
>13|few|-|TRBV9|TRBJ2-7
TGTGCCAGCAGCGGGCTGGGGGCCGCCGAGCAGTACTTC
CASSGLGAAEQYF
>21|-|TRBD2|TRBV20-1|TRBJ2-3
TGCAGTGCTAGTAAAGGCGGGGGGGCCGGTGGGTTGACAATCCACACGGATACGCAGTATTTT
CSASKGGGAGGLTIHTDTQYF
>16|-|-|TRBV10-2|TRBJ1-6
TGCGCCAGCAGTGAGTCGGGCAGGGGAAGGAATTCACCCCTCCACTTT
CASSESGRGRNSPLHF
>14|-|-|TRBV21-1|TRBJ1-4
TGTGCCAGCAGCAAAGAAACAGATAATGAAAAACTGTTTTTT
CASSKETDNEKLFF
>14|-|TRBD1|TRBV29-1|TRBJ2-2
TGCAGCGTTGCTAGACAGGGGTACACCGGGGAGCTGTTTTTT
CSVARQGYTGELFF
>14|-|TRBD1|TRBV28|TRBJ2-7
TGTGCCAGCAGTTTTCGGACAGGGGGCTACGAGCAGTACTTC
CASSFRTGGYEQYF